This TCR beta chain is drawn from a study of T-cell reconstitution after alpha-beta-depleted transplantation in children (dated by TCRdb to about 2016). For the wider study: T-cell immune reconstitution after TCRalphabeta/CD19-depleted allogeneic hematopoietic cell transplantation in children was quantitatively tracked in the study by means of TCR repertoire profiling.

As regards this clonotype: The target of this receptor is not known. Base qualities are not at hand, and no much larger clone is one base apart.

Library preparation used PCR. Sequencing was carried out with an Illumina HiSeq 2500. TCR library preparation used molecular barcoding, with unique molecular identifiers applied to normalize quantification of the TCRbeta repertoire. Using fastp at Q25 and MiXCR, TCRdb reprocessed the public reads and kept productive beta chains. Entries are consolidated by CDR3 protein sequence, retaining the most common genes and DNA. The sample table lists hundreds of thousands of distinct CDR3 sequences, over 9.5% of them with a count of one. The biggest ten clones account for 3.5% to 5% of the sample. The junction carries 12 bases between V and J, which are trimmed by 0 bases and 4 bases respectively. The CDR3 spans 16 residues, from the cysteine through the phenylalanine. Only the CDR3 region is kept as DNA, spanning 48 bases read in frame from base 1. CDR1 and CDR2 (LGHNA, YSLEER) derive from the germline V gene.

This receptor was obtained from a human donor who donated a stem cell graft to a child with acute myeloid leukemia. The rearranged chain carries TRBV4-3 and TRBJ2-2; TRBD1 could be the D gene, as 6 bases match. Sequences were derived from PBMCs from the stem cell graft donor, sampled from the stem cell graft. The DNA sequence reads TGCGCCAGCAGCCAAGATTGGGGGCAAAGCACCGGGGAGCTGTTTTTT. Translated, this is CASSQDWGQSTGELFF.